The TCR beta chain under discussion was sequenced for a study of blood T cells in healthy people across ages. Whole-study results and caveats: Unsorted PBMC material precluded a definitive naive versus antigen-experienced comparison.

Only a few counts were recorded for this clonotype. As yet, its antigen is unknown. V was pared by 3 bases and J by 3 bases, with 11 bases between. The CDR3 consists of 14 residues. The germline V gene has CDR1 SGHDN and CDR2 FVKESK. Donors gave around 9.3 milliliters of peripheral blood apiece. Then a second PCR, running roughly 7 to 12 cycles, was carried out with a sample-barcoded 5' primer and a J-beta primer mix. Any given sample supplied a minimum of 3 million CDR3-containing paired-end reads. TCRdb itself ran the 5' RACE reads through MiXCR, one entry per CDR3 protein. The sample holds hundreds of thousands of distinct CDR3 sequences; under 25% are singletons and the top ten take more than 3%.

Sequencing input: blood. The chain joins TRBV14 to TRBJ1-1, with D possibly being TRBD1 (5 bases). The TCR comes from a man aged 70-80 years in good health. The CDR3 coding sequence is TGTGCCAGCAGCCACTCTCCCAGGGACACTGAAGCTTTCTTT. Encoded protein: CASSHSPRDTEAFF. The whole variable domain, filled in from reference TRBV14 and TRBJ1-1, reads EAGVTQFPSHSVIEKGQTVTLRCDPISGHDNLYWYRRVMGKEIKFLLHFVKESKQDESGMPNNRFLAERTGGTYSTLKVQPAELEDSGVYFCASSHSPRDTEAFFGQGTRLTVV.